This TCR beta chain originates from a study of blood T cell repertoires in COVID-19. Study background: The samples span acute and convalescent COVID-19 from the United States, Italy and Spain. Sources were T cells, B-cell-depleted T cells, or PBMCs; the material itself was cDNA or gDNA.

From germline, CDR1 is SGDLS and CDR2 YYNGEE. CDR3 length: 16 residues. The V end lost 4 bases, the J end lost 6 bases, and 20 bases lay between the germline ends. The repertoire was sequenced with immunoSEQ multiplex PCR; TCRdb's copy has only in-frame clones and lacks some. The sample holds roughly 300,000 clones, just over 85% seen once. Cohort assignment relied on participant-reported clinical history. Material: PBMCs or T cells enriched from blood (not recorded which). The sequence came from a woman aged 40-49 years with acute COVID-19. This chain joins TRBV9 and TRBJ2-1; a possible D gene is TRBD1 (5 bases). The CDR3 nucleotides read TGTGCCAGCAGCCCCCCGGCGGTAGGGGTAGCCAATGAGCAGTTCTTC. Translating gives CASSPPAVGVANEQFF.